These 22 T cell receptor beta chains were all obtained from the same sample, sequenced in a study of T-cell reconstitution after alpha-beta-depleted transplantation in children (dated by TCRdb to about 2016). Libraries were constructed by PCR. The listed sequencing device is Illumina HiSeq 2500. To normalize quantification of the TCRbeta repertoire, the TCR libraries were built with molecular barcoding that relied on unique molecular identifiers. TCRdb redid the processing of the public reads, applying fastp at Q25 and MiXCR, and retained in-frame beta chains. CDR3 protein sequences are deduplicated, and each keeps its most common genes and DNA. A total of about 980,000 distinct CDR3 sequences appear in this sample, roughly 29% of them only once. The ten largest account for about 28% of the sample. The label giving this sample's treatment or condition can be read as: allogeneic hematopoietic cell transplantation with graft depleted of TCRalphabeta T cells and CD19 B cells.

Source: PBMCs, mostly from graft donor cells, taken 360 days after TCRalphabeta/CD19-depleted stem cell transplant. Every receptor here comes from a boy in the first two years of life who had a stem cell transplant for SCID, so the T cells may come from the graft donor.

This clonotype occurred a few times. CDR3 bases: TGTGCCAGCAGTCCCTGGAGCGGGGGGATCACAGATACGCAGTATTTT. It specifies CASSPWSGGITDTQYF. The gene calls are TRBV27 and TRBJ2-3, with 9 bases identical to TRBD2. From germline, CDR1 is MNHEY and CDR2 SMNVEV (reference sequence). The CDR3 totals 16 residues. With 5 bases clipped from V and 2 bases from J, the junction kept 8 bases outside the gene matches.

The gene calls are TRBV12-3 or TRBV12-4 and TRBJ2-6; tentative D call: TRBD1 (6 bases). This CDR3 has 17 amino acids. Trimming left V 11 bases short and J 0 bases short, with 20 bases between. Here the CDR3 DNA reads TGTGCCTACTCGAAGCTAGGGGGAACCTCTGGGGCCAACGTCCTGACTTTC. Protein product: CAYSKLGGTSGANVLTF.

The gene calls are TRBV12-3 or TRBV12-4 and TRBJ1-3, with D unclear. The germline V and J ends were trimmed by 3 bases and 3 bases, with 12 bases remaining between them. The CDR3 has 15 residues. The CDR3 sequence: CASSFREIGGNTIYF. Written as DNA, the CDR3 is TGTGCCAGCAGTTTCCGGGAGATAGGTGGAAACACCATATATTTT.

The rearrangement joins TRBV20-1 to TRBJ2-1; no definite D call. There are 13 residues in the CDR3. Per the germline V gene, CDR1 is DFQATT and CDR2 is SNEGSKA (reference sequence). V gave up 3 bases and J gave up 3 bases, with 9 bases separating them. The CDR3, as DNA: TGCAGTGCTAGGACTCCGTACTACAATGAGCAGTTCTTC. This codes for CSARTPYYNEQFF.

The chain has TRBV27 and TRBJ1-1, with D hard to call. The CDR3 totals 15 residues. V lost 3 bases to trimming and J lost 7 bases, with 18 bases between them. From germline, CDR1 is MNHEY and CDR2 SMNVEV (reference sequence). CDR3 sequence reads: CASSFVVATVREAFF. CDR3 in DNA: TGTGCCAGCAGTTTCGTCGTGGCAACAGTCCGTGAAGCTTTCTTT.

This clonotype was picked up a small number of times. The V call is TRBV5-1, the J call TRBJ2-7; D is ambiguous. Germline CDR1 and CDR2: SGHRS and YFSETQ. The CDR3 has 12 amino acids. With 0 bases removed from V and 5 bases from J, the gap between germline ends came to 6 bases. The CDR3 loop reads CASSLGIHEQYF. As DNA, the CDR3 is TGCGCCAGCAGCTTGGGGATCCACGAGCAGTACTTC.

This clonotype was counted a few times. This chain uses TRBV28 with TRBJ2-7, with TRBD1 matching over 9 bases. J gave up 5 bases and V 4 bases, and 9 bases lay outside the gene matches. The CDR3 has 15 amino acids. Germline CDR1 reads MDHEN; CDR2 reads SYDVKM. The CDR3 loop reads CASSSSGTGSHEQYF. The CDR3 bases are TGTGCCAGCAGTTCCTCCGGGACAGGGTCCCACGAGCAGTACTTC.

The rearrangement links TRBV24-1 to TRBJ2-5; TRBD2 matches 9 bases. The V gene end was trimmed by 4 bases and the J gene end by 4 bases; junction bases not matched to a gene: 3. The germline gives CDR1 KGHDR, CDR2 SFDVKD. The CDR3 sequence is 14 residues long. The CDR3 DNA is TGTGCCACCAGTGACAATAGCGGGGGAGAGACCCAGTACTTC. This codes for CATSDNSGGETQYF.

This clonotype was seen a handful of times. This chain joins TRBV6-5 and TRBJ1-2, with D hard to call. CDR1 is MNHEY, CDR2 SVGAGI, per germline. The CDR3 sequence is 16 residues long. Trimming pared 2 bases from V and 0 bases from J, leaving 13 bases between. The CDR3 nucleotides are TGTGCCAGCAGTTACGGTAGTCCACGAGCTAACTATGGCTACACCTTC. This encodes CASSYGSPRANYGYTF.

This clonotype came up a few times. The rearrangement uses TRBV6-5 and TRBJ1-1; D unresolved. CDR1 and CDR2 (germline): MNHEY, SVGAGI. CDR3 size: 11 residues. Trimming shortened V by 2 bases and J by 6 bases, and 4 bases separated the two germline ends. CDR3 bases: TGTGCCAGCAGTTACAAAGCTGAAGCTTTCTTT. It codes for CASSYKAEAFF.

The chain carries TRBV12-3 or TRBV12-4 and TRBJ2-5, with TRBD2 matching 9 bases. J was trimmed by 5 bases and V by 8 bases; bases with no gene match: 18. The length of the CDR3 is 17 residues. Here the CDR3 DNA reads TGTGCCAGCGGGGTACATGGAGTAGCGGGGGTAGGGGAGACCCAGTACTTC. Translation gives CASGVHGVAGVGETQYF.

This chain uses TRBV30 with TRBJ2-1; a weak D match, TRBD1 (5 bases). V was trimmed by 3 bases and J by 8 bases, leaving 8 bases between them. This CDR3 has 11 amino acids. Per germline, CDR1 GTSNPN and CDR2 SVGIG (reference sequence). CDR3 sequence: CAWRIQDEQFF. Written as DNA, the CDR3 is TGTGCCTGGAGGATACAGGATGAGCAGTTCTTC.

V is TRBV7-9 and J is TRBJ2-5; no definite D call. Germline V gene data show CDR1 as SEHNR and CDR2 as FQNEAQ (reference sequence). This CDR3 has 11 amino acids. V lost 1 base to trimming and J lost 9 bases, with 6 bases between them. CDR3 region: CASSLELSQYF. In DNA form, the CDR3 reads TGTGCCAGCAGCTTAGAATTATCCCAGTACTTC.

At least ten counts were recorded for this clonotype. The chain joins TRBV11-3 to TRBJ2-3; the D call may be TRBD1 or TRBD2 (5 bases each). Germline loops: CDR1 SGHNT, CDR2 YENEEA. Trimming left V 5 bases short and J 2 bases short, with 11 bases between. The CDR3 sequence is 14 residues long. The CDR3 region has the DNA TGTGCCAGCAGCCCCGGGGACCTCACAGATACGCAGTATTTT. This codes for CASSPGDLTDTQYF.

This clonotype was observed many times. The chain is built from TRBV20-1 and TRBJ2-7; tentatively, D is TRBD1 (6 bases). The CDR3 is 11 residues long. Germline CDR1 DFQATT, CDR2 SNEGSKA (reference sequence). Trimming pared 0 bases from V and 9 bases from J, leaving 9 bases between. CDR3 residues: CSAREGGRQYF. The DNA of the CDR3 is TGCAGTGCTAGAGAAGGGGGTCGGCAGTACTTC.

V and J are TRBV7-2 and TRBJ1-1; D is possibly TRBD1 (5 bases). The germline V gene has CDR1 SGHTA and CDR2 FQGNSA. This CDR3 is 17 amino acids long. Trimming removed 7 bases at V and 6 bases at J, with 27 bases between. CDR3 residues: CASTLRAGFPSSAEAFF. Written as DNA, the CDR3 is TGTGCCAGCACCCTGCGGGCAGGGTTCCCCTCTAGTGCTGAAGCTTTCTTT.

This clonotype was seen more than once but under ten times. The chain couples TRBV20-1 to TRBJ2-3, with 7 bases aligning to TRBD2. The junction had 19 bases not matched to a gene; V was cut back by 5 bases and J by 11 bases. Germline loops: CDR1 DFQATT, CDR2 SNEGSKA (reference sequence). The CDR3 spans 15 residues. DNA of the CDR3: TGCAGTGCTCGCCTTTCGGCGGGGGACCCTCGGGGGCAGTATTTT. Translated, it gives CSARLSAGDPRGQYF.

V is TRBV6-5 and J is TRBJ2-7, with D uncertain. Germline CDR1 and CDR2: MNHEY and SVGAGI. The CDR3 sequence is 14 residues long. V shed 0 bases and J shed 5 bases, with 11 bases lying between them. The CDR3 here is CASSYSRVSDEQYF. The CDR3 DNA follows: TGTGCCAGCAGTTACTCAAGGGTGAGCGACGAGCAGTACTTC.

The sample holds a few counts of this clonotype. The chain combines TRBV12-3 or TRBV12-4 with TRBJ2-2; 7 nucleotides line up with TRBD2. The J segment lost 3 bases and the V segment lost 9 bases, leaving 10 bases of the junction unmatched. The CDR3 covers 15 residues. The CDR3 protein is CASISAGEYTGELFF. The CDR3 DNA is TGTGCCAGTATCTCGGCGGGGGAGTACACCGGGGAGCTGTTTTTT.

This chain uses TRBV5-1 with TRBJ1-2; perhaps TRBD1 as D (5 bases). Between the trimmed V and J ends, which lost 2 bases and 3 bases, there was a span of 14 bases. Germline CDR1 is SGHRS and CDR2 is YFSETQ. The CDR3 length is 15 residues. CDR3 protein: CASSFTGGSDYGYTF. The CDR3 DNA sequence: TGCGCCAGCAGCTTCACAGGCGGGAGTGACTATGGCTACACCTTC.

Only one count was recorded for this clonotype. The CDR3 nucleotides are TGTGCCAGCAGCGGGACTAGCGGGGGGCGGATGGATCGAGAGACCCAGTACTTC. Encoded protein: CASSGTSGGRMDRETQYF. J is TRBJ2-5 and V is TRBV5-6, with 15 bases identical to TRBD2. CDR3 size: 18 residues. Germline V gene lookup returns CDR1 SGHDT and CDR2 YYEEEE. Unmatched junction bases numbered 11, after V lost 4 bases and J lost 4 bases.

V and J are TRBV29-1 and TRBJ1-1, with D perhaps matching TRBD1 (5 bases). CDR1 is SQVTM, CDR2 ANQGSEA, per germline. The CDR3 is 15 amino acids. Trimming stripped 3 bases from V and 4 bases from J, with 18 bases between. The CDR3 here is CSVEVVGTELTEAFF. The CDR3 nucleotides are TGCAGCGTTGAGGTAGTTGGGACGGAACTCACTGAAGCTTTCTTT.